The entry that follows covers one T cell receptor (beta chain) sequence. Patients in Seattle were enrolled during active infection, then followed longitudinally. These data originate in a study of blood T cell repertoires in COVID-19. Study summary: The United States, Italy and Spain were the sources of the acute and convalescent COVID-19 samples. From T cells, B-cell-depleted T cells, or PBMCs came the material, which was cDNA or gDNA.

In the authors' workflow: Cell counts per sample came from amplifying reference gene primers. The assay was immunoSEQ multiplex PCR, and TCRdb's table has in-frame clones only and misses some. V and J calls plus clone size are reproduced from that table; the DNA served to infer D and trimming. The sample includes around 290,000 clones, roughly nine tenths of them seen just once. The CDR3 length is 15 residues. V shed 5 bases and J 5 bases; nucleotides not matched to a gene: 11. Germline V CDR1 and CDR2: SGHAT, FQNNGV. V and J are TRBV11-2 and TRBJ2-7; TRBD2 agrees at 8 bases. The clonotype originates from a young woman with COVID-19, enrolled during active disease. Material for sequencing was peripheral blood. The CDR3 DNA reads as TGTGCCAGCAGCATCTTAGCGGGATTGAGTAACGAGCAGTACTTC. Translated, it gives CASSILAGLSNEQYF.